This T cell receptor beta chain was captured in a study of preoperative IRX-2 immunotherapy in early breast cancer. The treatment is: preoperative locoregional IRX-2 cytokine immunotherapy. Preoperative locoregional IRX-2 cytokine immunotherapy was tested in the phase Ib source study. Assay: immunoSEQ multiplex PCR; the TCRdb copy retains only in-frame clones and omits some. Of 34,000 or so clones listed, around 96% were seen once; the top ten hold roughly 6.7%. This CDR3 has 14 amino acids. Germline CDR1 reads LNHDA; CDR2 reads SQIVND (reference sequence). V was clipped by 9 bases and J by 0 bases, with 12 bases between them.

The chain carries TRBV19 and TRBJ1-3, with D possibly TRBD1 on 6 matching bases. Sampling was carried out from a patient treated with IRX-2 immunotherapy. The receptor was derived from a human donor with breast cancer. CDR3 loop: CASRTANSGNTIYF. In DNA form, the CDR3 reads TGTGCCAGCCGGACAGCGAACTCTGGAAACACCATATATTTT.